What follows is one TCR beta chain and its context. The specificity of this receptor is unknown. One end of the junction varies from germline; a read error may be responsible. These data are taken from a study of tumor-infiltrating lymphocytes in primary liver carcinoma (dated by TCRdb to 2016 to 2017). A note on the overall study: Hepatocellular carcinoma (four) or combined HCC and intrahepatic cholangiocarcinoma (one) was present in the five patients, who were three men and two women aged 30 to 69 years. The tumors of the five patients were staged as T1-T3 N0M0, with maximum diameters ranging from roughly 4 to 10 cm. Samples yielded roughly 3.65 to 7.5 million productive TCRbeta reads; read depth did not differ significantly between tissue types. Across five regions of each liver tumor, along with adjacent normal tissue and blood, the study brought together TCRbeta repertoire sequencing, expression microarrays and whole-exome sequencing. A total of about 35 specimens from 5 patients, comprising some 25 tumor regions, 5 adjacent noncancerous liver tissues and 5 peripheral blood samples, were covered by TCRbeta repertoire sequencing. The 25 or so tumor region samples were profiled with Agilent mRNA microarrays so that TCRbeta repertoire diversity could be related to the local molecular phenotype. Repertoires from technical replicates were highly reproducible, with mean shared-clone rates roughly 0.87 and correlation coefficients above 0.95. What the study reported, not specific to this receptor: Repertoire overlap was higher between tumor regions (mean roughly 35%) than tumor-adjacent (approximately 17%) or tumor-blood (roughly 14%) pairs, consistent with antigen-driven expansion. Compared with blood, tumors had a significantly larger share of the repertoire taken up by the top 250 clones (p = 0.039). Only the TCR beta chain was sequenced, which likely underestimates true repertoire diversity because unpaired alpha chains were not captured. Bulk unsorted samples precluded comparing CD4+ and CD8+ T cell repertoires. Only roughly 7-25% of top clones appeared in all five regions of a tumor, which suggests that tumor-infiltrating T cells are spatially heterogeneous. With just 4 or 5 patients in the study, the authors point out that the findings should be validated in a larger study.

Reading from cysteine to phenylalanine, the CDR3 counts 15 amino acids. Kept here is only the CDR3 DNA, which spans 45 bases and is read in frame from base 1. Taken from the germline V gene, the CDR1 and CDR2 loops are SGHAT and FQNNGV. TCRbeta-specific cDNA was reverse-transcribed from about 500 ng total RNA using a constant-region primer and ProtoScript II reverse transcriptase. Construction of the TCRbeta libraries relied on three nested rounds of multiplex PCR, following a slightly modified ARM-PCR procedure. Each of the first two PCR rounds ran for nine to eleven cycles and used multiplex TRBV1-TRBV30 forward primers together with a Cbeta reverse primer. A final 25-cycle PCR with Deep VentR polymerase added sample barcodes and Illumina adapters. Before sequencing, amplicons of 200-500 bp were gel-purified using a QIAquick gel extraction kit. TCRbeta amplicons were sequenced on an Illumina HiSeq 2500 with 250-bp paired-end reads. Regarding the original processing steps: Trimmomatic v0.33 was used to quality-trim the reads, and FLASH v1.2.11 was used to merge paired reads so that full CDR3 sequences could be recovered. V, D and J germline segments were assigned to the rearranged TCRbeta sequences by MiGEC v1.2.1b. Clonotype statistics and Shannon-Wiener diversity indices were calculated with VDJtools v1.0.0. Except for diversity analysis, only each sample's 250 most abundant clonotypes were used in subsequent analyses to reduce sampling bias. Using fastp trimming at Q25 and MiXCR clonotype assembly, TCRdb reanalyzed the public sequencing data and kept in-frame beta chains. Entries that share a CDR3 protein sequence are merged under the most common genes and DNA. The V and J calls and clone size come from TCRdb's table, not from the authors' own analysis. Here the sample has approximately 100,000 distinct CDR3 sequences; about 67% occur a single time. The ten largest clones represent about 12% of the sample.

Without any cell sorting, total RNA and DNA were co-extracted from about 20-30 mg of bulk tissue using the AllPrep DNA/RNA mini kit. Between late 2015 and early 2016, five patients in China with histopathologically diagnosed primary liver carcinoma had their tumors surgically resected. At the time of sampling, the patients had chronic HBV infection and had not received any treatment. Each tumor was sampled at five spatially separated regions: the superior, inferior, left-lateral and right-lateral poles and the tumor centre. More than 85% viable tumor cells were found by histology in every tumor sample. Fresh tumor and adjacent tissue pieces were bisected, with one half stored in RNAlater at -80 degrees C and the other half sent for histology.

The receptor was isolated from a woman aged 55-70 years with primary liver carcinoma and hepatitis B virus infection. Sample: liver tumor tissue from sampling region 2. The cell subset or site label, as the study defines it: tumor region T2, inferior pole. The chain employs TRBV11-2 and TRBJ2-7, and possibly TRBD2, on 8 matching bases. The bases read TGTACCAGTAGCTTAGCGGGACAGCCCTCCTACGAGCACTACTTC. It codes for CTSSLAGQPSYEHYF.